The 19 T cell receptor beta chains below all came from one sample that was sequenced in a study of shared clonotypes between healthy human individuals. TCRdb's copy holds only in-frame clones and misses some; the assay was immunoSEQ multiplex PCR. The data contain millions of clones, 95% of them singletons. Sequenced material: naive CD4+ T cells sorted from blood. The sample's subset: CD45RA+ positively selected. These receptors came from a man between 18 and 29 years old in good health.

The chain carries TRBV10-3 and TRBJ2-7; D not resolved. The germline V gene encodes CDR1 ENHRY and CDR2 SYGVKD. The CDR3 extends over 13 amino acids. V was clipped by 2 bases and J by 4 bases, with 9 bases between them. The CDR3 reads CAISETVVYEQYF. The CDR3 DNA is TGTGCCATCAGTGAGACCGTGGTTTACGAGCAGTACTTC.

The V and J genes are TRBV10-3 and TRBJ1-5; tentatively, D is TRBD1 (5 bases). V was trimmed by 8 bases and J by 1 base, leaving 9 bases between them. This CDR3 contains 13 residues. From germline, CDR1 is ENHRY and CDR2 SYGVKD. The CDR3 spells CAIQQGSNQPQHF. For the CDR3, the DNA is TGTGCCATCCAGCAGGGAAGCAATCAGCCCCAGCATTTT.

The chain carries TRBV27 and TRBJ2-1; 10 nucleotides align to TRBD1. Trimming at V came to 5 bases and at J to 1 base, leaving 5 bases not matched to a gene. The CDR3 is made up of 16 amino acids. Germline V gene data show CDR1 as MNHEY and CDR2 as SMNVEV (reference sequence). The CDR3 DNA sequence: TGTGCCAGCAGTGGGGGGACAGGGGTGTCCTACAATGAGCAGTTCTTC. Amino acid sequence: CASSGGTGVSYNEQFF.

This chain joins TRBV6-5 and TRBJ1-2; maybe TRBD1 (5 bases). The germline V gene has CDR1 MNHEY and CDR2 SVGAGI. This CDR3 spans 14 amino acids. V lost 7 bases and J lost 2, with 14 bases in between. The CDR3 bases are TGTGCCAGCAAGAAGGGGCTCATAAACTATGGCTACACCTTC. Translating it yields CASKKGLINYGYTF.

The chain links TRBV10-3 to TRBJ2-7; tentatively, D is TRBD1 or TRBD2 (5 bases each). Trimming took 2 bases from V and 3 from J, leaving 8 bases between them. The CDR3 covers 13 residues. Germline lookup yields CDR1 ENHRY and CDR2 SYGVKD. This CDR3 reads CAISERDVYEQYF. The DNA for the CDR3 is TGTGCCATCAGTGAGAGGGACGTCTACGAGCAGTACTTC.

The rearrangement uses TRBV15 and TRBJ2-1, with 12 nucleotides matching TRBD2. The CDR3 spans 16 residues. From germline, CDR1 is LNHNV and CDR2 YYDKDF (reference sequence). V shed 8 bases, J shed 6 bases, and the junction held 11 bases outside the gene matches. The CDR3 sequence: CATSKGRLAGANEQFF. For the CDR3, the DNA is TGTGCCACCTCCAAGGGCCGACTAGCGGGAGCCAATGAGCAGTTCTTC.

This chain links TRBV11-2 with TRBJ2-1, with 13 bases that match TRBD2. V was clipped by 11 bases and J by 7 bases; unmatched bases: 5. This CDR3 has 13 residues. Germline assignment: CDR1 SGHAT and CDR2 FQNNGV. The CDR3 region has the DNA TGTGCCGTGCGGACTAGCGGGAGTAATGAGCAGTTCTTC. Translating gives CAVRTSGSNEQFF. The whole variable domain, filled in from reference TRBV11-2 and TRBJ2-1, reads EAGVAQSPRYKIIEKRQSVAFWCNPISGHATLYWYQQILGQGPKLLIQFQNNGVVDDSQLPKDRFSAERLKGVDSTLKIQPAKLEDSAVYLCAVRTSGSNEQFFGPGTRLTVL.

Note on this clone: Different DNA sequences within this sample yield the same CDR3. For the CDR3, the DNA is TGTGCCAGCAGTTACTCGGGAGGGTGGGAGACCCAGTACTTC. Translating it yields CASSYSGGWETQYF. V is TRBV6-5 and J is TRBJ2-5; TRBD2 matches 7 bases. The V gene end was trimmed by 0 bases and the J gene end by 5 bases; junction bases not matched to a gene: 3. This CDR3 has 14 residues. From germline, CDR1 is MNHEY and CDR2 SVGAGI.

J is TRBJ2-7 and V is TRBV6-5, with 7 bases fitting TRBD1. The CDR3 length is 14 residues. Germline CDR1 reads MNHEY; CDR2 reads SVGAGI. V lost 6 bases and J lost 6; bases outside the gene matches: 11. The CDR3, as DNA: TGTGCCAGCAGGTCGACAGGGAGCCCAGGCGAGCAGTACTTC. Translated: CASRSTGSPGEQYF.

This chain joins TRBV10-3 and TRBJ1-2; maybe TRBD1 (5 bases). The CDR3 is 16 amino acids. V was shortened by 0 bases and J by 3 bases, with 14 bases between the two germline ends. Germline CDR1 is ENHRY and CDR2 is SYGVKD. This CDR3 reads CAISESGRTTHYGYTF. The CDR3 DNA reads as TGTGCCATCAGTGAGTCGGGACGGACGACTCACTATGGCTACACCTTC.

V is TRBV11-2 and J is TRBJ2-7; a weak D match, TRBD1 (6 bases). The V and J ends lost 5 bases and 1 base respectively, with 12 bases between them. This CDR3 is built from 14 residues. Germline assignment: CDR1 SGHAT and CDR2 FQNNGV. For the CDR3, the DNA is TGTGCCAGCAGCCGGGTCACAGGGTCCTACGAGCAGTACTTC. Protein product: CASSRVTGSYEQYF.

The V call is TRBV6-1, the J call TRBJ2-7, with D possibly TRBD1 on 5 matching bases. The CDR3 totals 13 residues. Between the trimmed V and J ends, which lost 4 bases and 1 base, there was a span of 8 bases. Germline CDR1 reads MNHNS; CDR2 reads SASEGT. The chain's CDR3 is CASSVAGSYEQYF. CDR3 DNA: TGTGCCAGCAGTGTCGCAGGGTCCTACGAGCAGTACTTC.

The chain couples TRBV7-9 to TRBJ2-3, with 7 bases that match TRBD1. The CDR3 covers 15 residues. V lost 4 bases, J lost 4 bases, and 8 bases stayed unmatched. The V gene's germline CDR1 is SEHNR and CDR2 FQNEAQ (reference sequence). CDR3 bases: TGTGCCAGCAGCTACAGGGGCGAGTTTGCAGATACGCAGTATTTT. This translates into CASSYRGEFADTQYF.

The chain recombines TRBV5-1 with TRBJ2-1, with 7 bases lining up with TRBD2. CDR3 length: 14 residues. V gave up 5 bases and J gave up 5 bases; unmatched junction bases: 7. The germline V gene encodes CDR1 SGHRS and CDR2 YFSETQ. DNA of the CDR3: TGCGCCAGCAGAATGACTAGCCTCAACAATGAGCAGTTCTTC. This translates into CASRMTSLNNEQFF.

The chain is built from TRBV18 and TRBJ2-7, with 9 bases matching TRBD2. The CDR3 contains 18 residues. In germline, CDR1 is KGHSH, CDR2 LQKENI. J was trimmed by 0 bases and V by 2 bases; bases with no gene match: 11. The CDR3 spells CASSPAGTSSTTSYEQYF. The CDR3 region has the DNA TGTGCCAGCTCACCAGCCGGGACTAGCTCCACGACCTCCTACGAGCAGTACTTC. Full variable domain (remainder filled in from reference TRBV18 and TRBJ2-7): NAGVMQNPRHLVRRRGQEARLRCSPMKGHSHVYWYRQLPEEGLKFMVYLQKENIIDESGMPKERFSAEFPKEGPSILRIQQVVRGDSAAYFCASSPAGTSSTTSYEQYFGPGTRLTVT.

The V and J genes are TRBV29-1 and TRBJ2-3; 7 bases match TRBD2. The CDR3 has 13 amino acids. Germline assignment: CDR1 SQVTM and CDR2 ANQGSEA. The ends lost 4 bases at V and 3 bases at J; junction bases unmatched: 4. The CDR3 coding sequence is TGCAGCGTTGCTTTCGGGGGGACAGATACGCAGTATTTT. This codes for CSVAFGGTDTQYF.

This clone was observed once. The genes are TRBV30 and TRBJ2-2; D is perhaps TRBD2 (5 bases). V lost 0 bases and J lost 4, with 9 bases in between. The V gene's germline CDR1 is GTSNPN and CDR2 SVGIG (reference sequence). The CDR3 sequence is 14 residues long. The CDR3 region is CAWSVPAGTGELFF. In nucleotides, the CDR3 is TGTGCCTGGAGTGTACCGGCGGGCACCGGGGAGCTGTTTTTT.

This clone was detected once. The sample holds other DNA sequences that translate to the same CDR3. V and J are TRBV7-9 and TRBJ2-5; the D gene is possibly TRBD2 (7 bases). The CDR3 contains 14 residues. Germline V gene sequence: CDR1 SEHNR, CDR2 FQNEAQ (reference sequence). Deletions cut 1 base from V and 4 bases from J, with 10 bases between. Written as DNA, the CDR3 is TGTGCCAGCAGCTTAGTGGGGGGGCGAGAGACCCAGTACTTC. It translates to CASSLVGGRETQYF.

J is TRBJ2-1 and V is TRBV20-1; possibly TRBD1 or TRBD2 for D (5 bases each). Between the trimmed V and J ends, which lost 6 bases and 13 bases, there was a span of 13 bases. This CDR3 comprises 10 residues. Germline V gene sequence: CDR1 DFQATT, CDR2 SNEGSKA (reference sequence). CDR3 region: CSAQWGNQFF. CDR3 nucleotide sequence: TGCAGTGCCCAGTGGGGGAACCAGTTCTTC.